This T cell receptor (beta chain) was retrieved from a study of blood T cell repertoires in COVID-19. Overall study context: The samples span acute and convalescent COVID-19 from the United States, Italy and Spain. From T cells, B-cell-depleted T cells, or PBMCs came the material, which was cDNA or gDNA.

TCRdb's table, derived via immunoSEQ multiplex PCR, lists solely in-frame clones and lacks some. Among under 200,000 clones listed, about 86% were seen once. Germline loops: CDR1 SGDLS, CDR2 YYNGEE. Deletions cut 4 bases from V and 3 bases from J, with 16 bases between. The CDR3 sequence is 15 residues long. The material sequenced was peripheral blood. The receptor was isolated from a human donor with acute or convalescent COVID-19. The donor label of this sample is uncertain. V is TRBV9 and J is TRBJ1-1; weak D call: TRBD1 (6 bases). The DNA of the CDR3 is TGTGCCAGCAGCCCAGGGGCGTCGGTAGACACTGAAGCTTTCTTT. Protein sequence: CASSPGASVDTEAFF.